This T cell receptor (beta chain) was recovered during a study of naive and memory T cell subsets. General observations from the study: There was no ground truth to check naive and memory subset results. The power law exponent of TCR abundance differed between naive and memory cells.

In regard to this clonotype: Its matching antigen is unknown.

CDR3 size: 12 residues. V was cut by 6 bases and J by 2 bases, with 9 bases left in between. Germline CDR1 and CDR2: DFQATT and SNEGSKA (reference sequence). CD4 T cells were positively selected, then CD8 T cells from the CD4-negative fraction. Four subsets defined by CD45RA and CD27 were sorted after CD3, CD4, CD8 and live/dead staining. An equimolar mix of two oligonucleotides served as the beta constant-region primer for TRBC1 and TRBC2. TCRdb processed the UMI-ligation and nested PCR reads anew with MiXCR; each CDR3 protein has one entry. The data show approximately 140,000 distinct CDR3 sequences, 15% to 20% seen once.

The gene calls are TRBV20-1 and TRBJ2-3; the D gene is possibly TRBD2 (5 bases). The TCR sequence derives from a human donor in good health. Sample: naive CD4+ T cells from blood. The CDR3 region is CSAPGNTDTQYF. CDR3 coding DNA: TGCAGTGCCCCGGGGAACACAGATACGCAGTATTTT.